The source of this T cell receptor (beta chain) is a study of T cell repertoires in cytomegalovirus infection (dated by TCRdb to the late 2010s). About the investigation overall: Because public TCR beta signatures pointed to carriage of CMV infection together with the matching HLA type, the HLA type of each donor mattered for the analysis. Beyond this particular receptor, the publication reports: Cumulative frequency of public TCR beta family members discriminated carriers of CMV infection plus the relevant HLA type in this cohort and an independent roughly 330-donor cohort. The ex vivo response was dominated by HLA-C-restricted CMV-specific TCR beta clonotypes, and the single most frequent clonotype in two of eight donors was supplied by these HLA-C-restricted clonotypes.

The reads were generated on an Illumina HiSeq 1500. The raw public reads went through TCRdb reprocessing: fastp at Q25, MiXCR clone calling, in-frame beta chains kept. A single entry per CDR3 protein holds the most common genes and DNA from its merged rows. The sample contains 150,000 or so distinct CDR3 sequences, about 6% of them found a single time. The top ten clonotypes cover about 20% of the sample. This clonotype was seen many times. What this receptor recognizes is not known. Base qualities were left out, and no much larger clone turns up one base away. The germline V gene provides CDR1 SGHAT and CDR2 FQNNGV. The junction shows trimming of 2 bases on V and 4 bases on J, plus 12 bases between the germline ends. From cysteine to phenylalanine, the CDR3 is 14 amino acids long. Left in the record is the CDR3 DNA by itself, 42 bases read in frame from the first base.

This TCR came from a human donor in good health (CMV status not recorded). Some clones in this sample may be carry-over from other donors' samples. The V gene is TRBV11-2 and the J gene is TRBJ2-7; no confident D gene assignment can be made. The sample taken for sequencing was PBMCs. The nucleotide sequence is given as TGTGCCAGCAGCTTATATTCCCCCTCGTACGAGCAGTACTTC. This sequence encodes CASSLYSPSYEQYF. The variable domain in full, with residues beyond the CDR3 obtained from the reference TRBV11-2 and TRBJ2-7 genes, is EAGVAQSPRYKIIEKRQSVAFWCNPISGHATLYWYQQILGQGPKLLIQFQNNGVVDDSQLPKDRFSAERLKGVDSTLKIQPAKLEDSAVYLCASSLYSPSYEQYFGPGTRLTVT.